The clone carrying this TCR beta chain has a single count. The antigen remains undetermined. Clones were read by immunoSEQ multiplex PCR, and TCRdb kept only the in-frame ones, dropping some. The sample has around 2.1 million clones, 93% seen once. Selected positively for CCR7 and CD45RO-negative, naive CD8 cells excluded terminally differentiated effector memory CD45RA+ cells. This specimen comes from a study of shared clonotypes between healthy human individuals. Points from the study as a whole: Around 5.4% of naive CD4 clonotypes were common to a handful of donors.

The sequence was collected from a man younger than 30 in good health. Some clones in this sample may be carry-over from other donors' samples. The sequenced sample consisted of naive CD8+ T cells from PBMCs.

DNA for the CDR3: TGTGCCAGCAGCTCAATCAGGATGGGTACGGGTGAAAAACTGTTTTTT. The encoded protein is CASSSIRMGTGEKLFF. V usage is TRBV11-2 and J usage is TRBJ1-4; D call uncertain. Per germline, CDR1 SGHAT and CDR2 FQNNGV. This CDR3 is 16 amino acids long. Trimming cost V 4 bases and J 7 bases, with 19 bases left between them.